The entry below describes one T cell receptor (beta chain). The source of the sample is a study of T cells in Graves' hyperthyroidism and ophthalmopathy. Using RNA transcripts as the source, TCR beta CDR3 regions were amplified. RT-PCR in the first round (using the HTBI primer set) targeted the TCR CDR3. TCRdb called the multiplex PCR reads again in MiXCR, with one record for every CDR3 protein. The top ten clones hold around 20% of a sample with a few hundred thousand distinct CDR3 sequences, roughly 14% of them seen once. Blood sampling occurred at first hyperthyroidism diagnosis, ahead of any ophthalmopathy symptoms. More than 8 ml fresh peripheral blood yielded the PBMCs. Trimming cost V 6 bases and J 4 bases; bases outside gene matches: 5. Germline CDR1 LGHDT, CDR2 YNNKEL (reference sequence). This CDR3 has 14 amino acids.

The receptor was isolated from a young man with Graves' hyperthyroidism that later progressed to Graves' ophthalmopathy. V gene TRBV3-1 combines with J gene TRBJ1-2; 10 nucleotides align to TRBD1. The sequenced sample was blood. CDR3 DNA sequence: TGTGCCAGCAGGGGACAGGGGTATCCCTATGGCTACACCTTC. Protein product: CASRGQGYPYGYTF.